The 32 T cell receptor beta chains below come from one sample, sequenced in a study of OX40 agonist ivuxolimab in advanced cancers. The method was immunoSEQ multiplex PCR; TCRdb's version includes in-frame clones alone and lacks a portion of them. The profile shows about 54,000 clones, 80% to 90% of them singletons. This specimen was CD4+ or CD8+ T cells sorted from blood, taken in a trial of the OX40 agonist ivuxolimab. These receptors originate from an adult with an advanced solid tumor such as melanoma, head and neck, liver or kidney cancer.

The J gene is TRBJ1-2, the V gene TRBV2, with D uncertain. In germline, CDR1 is SNHLY, CDR2 FYNNEI. The CDR3 covers 13 residues. The V and J ends lost 6 bases and 8 bases respectively, with 16 bases between them. The CDR3, as DNA: TGTGCCAGCAGCGGTGGAGGGCCCGGGGGCTACACCTTC. Translating it yields CASSGGGPGGYTF. Full variable domain (outside the CDR3, taken from reference TRBV2 and TRBJ1-2): EPEVTQTPSHQVTQMGQEVILRCVPISNHLYFYWYRQILGQKVEFLVSFYNNEISEKSEIFDDQFSVERPDGSNFTLKIRSTKLEDSAMYFCASSGGGPGGYTFGSGTRLTVV.

The chain combines TRBV6-5 with TRBJ2-7; perhaps D is TRBD1 or TRBD2 (5 bases each). With 7 bases removed from V and 6 bases from J, the gap between germline ends came to 16 bases. The CDR3 extends over 13 amino acids. Germline V lookup: CDR1 MNHEY, CDR2 SVGAGI. The CDR3 region has the DNA TGTGCCAGCAACCGGGACCCTTCGTCCGAGCAGTACTTC. It codes for CASNRDPSSEQYF.

V and J are TRBV5-1 and TRBJ2-1; TRBD2 aligns across 8 bases. Germline lookup yields CDR1 SGHRS and CDR2 YFSETQ. The CDR3 contains 16 residues. V dropped 0 bases and J dropped 5; count of bases not matched to a gene: 7. This CDR3 is CASSLGGGRIDNEQFF. For the CDR3, the DNA is TGCGCCAGCAGCTTGGGTGGCGGGAGGATCGACAATGAGCAGTTCTTC.

The genes are TRBV27 and TRBJ2-3, with D possibly TRBD2 on 6 matching bases. The length of the CDR3 is 19 residues. The germline V gene has CDR1 MNHEY and CDR2 SMNVEV (reference sequence). The V and J ends lost 5 bases and 3 bases respectively, with 27 bases between them. The CDR3 spells CASSRSLRAGKIITDTQYF. CDR3 in DNA: TGTGCCAGCAGTCGGAGTCTGAGGGCGGGAAAGATAATTACAGATACGCAGTATTTT.

V is TRBV7-2 and J is TRBJ2-1, with 9 bases lining up with TRBD2. This CDR3 spans 13 amino acids. CDR1 SGHTA and CDR2 FQGNSA come from the germline V gene. The trim removed 9 bases at V and 7 bases at J, leaving 7 bases unmatched. CDR3 in amino acids: CASLGTSLNEQFF. The CDR3 DNA reads as TGTGCCAGTCTCGGGACTAGCTTGAATGAGCAGTTCTTC.

The chain couples TRBV19 to TRBJ1-4; TRBD1 aligns across 7 bases. Trimming took 5 bases from V and 3 from J; bases not matched to a gene: 6. The CDR3 sequence is 15 residues long. The germline V gene has CDR1 LNHDA and CDR2 SQIVND (reference sequence). CDR3 in DNA: TGTGCCAGTAGTTTACGACAGGGACCTAATGAAAAACTGTTTTTT. It is translated as CASSLRQGPNEKLFF.

The rearrangement uses TRBV28 and TRBJ1-2; D call uncertain. From germline, CDR1 is MDHEN and CDR2 SYDVKM. The V gene lost 7 bases and the J gene lost 4 bases, with 16 bases spanning the gap. The CDR3 runs 14 residues. In nucleotides, the CDR3 is TGTGCCAGCAAAGGGAAGCAGGTAACCTATGGCTACACCTTC. This gives the protein CASKGKQVTYGYTF.

The rearrangement joins TRBV28 to TRBJ2-5, with no clear D. With 5 bases removed from V and 0 bases from J, the gap between germline ends came to 22 bases. This CDR3 comprises 18 residues. Germline lookup yields CDR1 MDHEN and CDR2 SYDVKM. CDR3 DNA: TGTGCCAGCAGTCTAAACTATGGCGGTAGGTTTGACCAAGAGACCCAGTACTTC. It translates to CASSLNYGGRFDQETQYF.

This clone was observed a single time. This chain connects TRBV19 to TRBJ2-5; D is unclear. CDR3 length: 13 amino acids. Germline-derived CDR1 and CDR2 are LNHDA and SQIVND (reference sequence). Between the trimmed V and J ends, which lost 5 bases and 3 bases, there was a span of 10 bases. Written as DNA, the CDR3 is TGTGCCAGTAGTCCTAAGCACGAAGAGACCCAGTACTTC. Protein: CASSPKHEETQYF.

The chain uses TRBV7-2 and TRBJ2-5; 7 bases match TRBD2. The germline V gene encodes CDR1 SGHTA and CDR2 FQGNSA. V shed 5 bases and J 2 bases; nucleotides not matched to a gene: 11. This CDR3 contains 16 residues. Here the CDR3 reads CASSQGEGGRQETQYF. The CDR3, as DNA: TGTGCCAGCAGCCAAGGGGAGGGAGGGCGTCAAGAGACCCAGTACTTC.

This chain connects TRBV6-1 to TRBJ1-1; D remains unclear. V gave up 1 base and J gave up 7 bases, with 10 bases separating them. Germline V gives CDR1 MNHNS, CDR2 SASEGT. The CDR3 is 13 residues long. The CDR3 loop is CASSEGQTLEAFF. CDR3 bases: TGTGCCAGCAGTGAAGGGCAGACACTTGAAGCTTTCTTT.

The rearrangement uses TRBV5-1 and TRBJ2-7; 7 nucleotides align to TRBD2. The CDR3 sequence is 14 residues long. Germline values: CDR1 SGHRS, CDR2 YFSETQ. The ends lost 2 bases at V and 2 bases at J; junction bases unmatched: 4. CDR3 DNA sequence: TGCGCCAGCAGCTTTGGGGGGGTGGCCTACGAGCAGTACTTC. It codes for CASSFGGVAYEQYF.

This clone was counted a single time. The genes are TRBV10-1 and TRBJ1-1, with 10 bases lining up with TRBD1. This CDR3 spans 23 amino acids. The germline gives CDR1 WNHNN, CDR2 SYGVQD (reference sequence). This chain's CDR3 is CAQQCSRVWSHFGTGEMNTEAFF. The DNA of the CDR3 is TGCGCTCAGCAGTGTTCAAGGGTGTGGAGTCACTTCGGGACAGGGGAAATGAACACTGAAGCTTTCTTT.

The sample holds one count of this clone. V is TRBV5-4 and J is TRBJ1-3, with TRBD1 as a possible D gene (5 bases). V lost 0 bases and J lost 0, with 10 bases in between. CDR3 length: 16 residues. In germline, CDR1 is SGHNT, CDR2 YYREEE (reference sequence). CDR3 sequence (DNA): TGTGCCAGCAGCTTGGGCAGGGACTACTCTGGAAACACCATATATTTT. This encodes CASSLGRDYSGNTIYF.

The genes are TRBV9 and TRBJ2-1, with 13 bases lining up with TRBD2. The V gene's germline CDR1 is SGDLS and CDR2 YYNGEE. After removal of 0 bases from V and 0 bases from J, the junction contained 0 bases not matched to a gene. The CDR3 covers 17 residues. The DNA of the CDR3 is TGTGCCAGCAGCGTAGGGACTAGCGGGAGCTCCTACAATGAGCAGTTCTTC. Translating it yields CASSVGTSGSSYNEQFF.

The V and J genes are TRBV9 and TRBJ2-1; 7 positions match TRBD2. Germline assignment: CDR1 SGDLS and CDR2 YYNGEE. The V gene end was trimmed by 0 bases and the J gene end by 2 bases; junction bases not matched to a gene: 2. The CDR3 runs to 15 residues. CDR3: CASSVGSGAYNEQFF. The DNA for the CDR3 is TGTGCCAGCAGCGTAGGCAGCGGGGCCTACAATGAGCAGTTCTTC.

The J gene is TRBJ1-3, the V gene TRBV11-2, with D hard to call. V was cut by 5 bases and J by 0 bases, with 14 bases left in between. Germline assignment: CDR1 SGHAT and CDR2 FQNNGV. This CDR3 region has 16 residues. The CDR3, as DNA: TGTGCCAGCAGCGTAAATCCCGGGAACTCTGGAAACACCATATATTTT. Translation gives CASSVNPGNSGNTIYF.

This chain links TRBV7-3 with TRBJ1-1; D gene unclear. With 8 bases removed from V and 0 bases from J, the gap between germline ends came to 10 bases. The CDR3 sequence is 13 residues long. CDR1 and CDR2 (germline): SGHTA, FQGTGA. The CDR3 sequence is CASRQNLNTEAFF. CDR3 sequence (DNA): TGTGCCAGCCGGCAGAATCTGAACACTGAAGCTTTCTTT.

The chain carries TRBV28 and TRBJ1-1; D might be TRBD1 (6 bases). Trimming removed 4 bases from V and 9 bases from J, with 24 bases in between. The CDR3 extends over 16 amino acids. Germline V CDR1 and CDR2: MDHEN, SYDVKM. CDR3 in amino acids: CASSSTTGTRGRKAFF. CDR3 DNA: TGTGCCAGCAGTTCTACTACCGGGACACGGGGCCGCAAAGCTTTCTTT.

The genes are TRBV19 and TRBJ1-2; 8 bases are a match to TRBD1. J was trimmed by 8 bases and V by 5 bases; bases with no gene match: 13. The CDR3 contains 15 residues. The germline gives CDR1 LNHDA, CDR2 SQIVND (reference sequence). CDR3 sequence (DNA): TGTGCCAGTAGTGTGACAGGGGATCGATTCGGAGGCTACACCTTC. Amino acid sequence: CASSVTGDRFGGYTF. Complete variable domain (other parts from reference TRBV19 and TRBJ1-2): DGGITQSPKYLFRKEGQNVTLSCEQNLNHDAMYWYRQDPGQGLRLIYYSQIVNDFQKGDIAEGYSVSREKKESFPLTVTSAQKNPTAFYLCASSVTGDRFGGYTFGSGTRLTVV.

The rearrangement links TRBV7-2 to TRBJ2-3; D may be TRBD1 (5 bases). V lost 0 bases and J lost 4, with 8 bases in between. The CDR3 spans 14 residues. CDR1 and CDR2 from the germline V gene are SGHTA and FQGNSA. CDR3 sequence (DNA): TGTGCCAGCAGCTTAGCTGTGGGGCCAGATACGCAGTATTTT. Its protein product is CASSLAVGPDTQYF.

This clone has just one count. The CDR3 sequence is CASSVGPGPSGNTIYF. Written as DNA, the CDR3 is TGTGCCAGCAGTGTAGGACCAGGGCCCTCTGGAAACACCATATATTTT. The genes are TRBV6-1 and TRBJ1-3; a possible D gene is TRBD1 (5 bases). The CDR3 consists of 16 residues. CDR1 MNHNS and CDR2 SASEGT come from the germline V gene. V was pared by 4 bases and J by 0 bases, with 13 bases between.

This clone has only a few counts. The V call is TRBV7-3, the J call TRBJ1-1; possibly TRBD1 for D (5 bases). This CDR3 is 13 amino acids long. The germline V and J ends were trimmed by 5 bases and 1 base, with 8 bases remaining between them. Looked up from germline, CDR1 is SGHTA and CDR2 is FQGTGA. This CDR3 reads CASSVDTNTEAFF. The CDR3 DNA is TGTGCCAGCAGCGTGGACACGAACACTGAAGCTTTCTTT.

This sequence joins TRBV7-2 and TRBJ2-7; possible D gene TRBD1, 6 bases. Trimming took off 4 bases at V and 1 base at J, with 20 bases between the two ends. The CDR3 sequence is 17 residues long. Germline V gene sequence: CDR1 SGHTA, CDR2 FQGNSA. The CDR3 DNA is TGTGCCAGCAGCTCTTCCTACTCCGGGACAAAATCCTACGAGCAGTACTTC. The encoded protein is CASSSSYSGTKSYEQYF.

The chain couples TRBV7-8 to TRBJ1-1, with D possibly being TRBD1 (5 bases). The CDR3 is 13 amino acids. Trimming removed 5 bases at V and 10 bases at J, with 17 bases between. From germline, CDR1 is SGHVS and CDR2 FQNEAQ. The CDR3 nucleotides read TGTGCCAGCAGCCGATTGGGGACTAATGGAGCTTTCTTT. Translation gives CASSRLGTNGAFF.

This clone was counted a few times. The chain links TRBV7-7 to TRBJ2-5; D possibly corresponds to TRBD2 (5 bases). The CDR3 totals 16 residues. Trimming shortened V by 5 bases and J by 4 bases, and 20 bases separated the two germline ends. CDR1 is SSHAT and CDR2 is FNYEAQ in the germline V gene (reference sequence). CDR3 sequence reads: CASSPSRTAAGETQYF. The CDR3 nucleotides are TGTGCCAGCAGCCCCTCGAGGACCGCGGCGGGAGAGACCCAGTACTTC.

The V and J genes are TRBV10-3 and TRBJ2-1; D possibly corresponds to TRBD1 (5 bases). V was pared by 6 bases and J by 9 bases, with 12 bases between. Per the germline V gene, CDR1 is ENHRY and CDR2 is SYGVKD. The CDR3 spans 12 residues. CDR3 protein: CAISAGRGEQFF. As DNA, the CDR3 is TGTGCCATCAGCGCTGGAAGGGGTGAGCAGTTCTTC.

This clone was recorded a few times. The V and J genes are TRBV5-5 and TRBJ1-5; D is possibly TRBD1 (5 bases). Between the trimmed V and J ends, which lost 4 bases and 6 bases, there was a span of 23 bases. Germline lookup yields CDR1 SGHKS and CDR2 YYEKEE (reference sequence). The CDR3 is 17 amino acids. The CDR3 sequence is CASSPHGQNLESQPQHF. DNA of the CDR3: TGTGCCAGCAGCCCACACGGACAAAACTTAGAAAGTCAGCCCCAGCATTTT.

The chain couples TRBV7-2 to TRBJ1-1; possibly TRBD1 for D (6 bases). Germline V gene data show CDR1 as SGHTA and CDR2 as FQGNSA. This CDR3 spans 14 amino acids. V was cut by 1 base and J by 4 bases, with 10 bases left in between. The CDR3 protein is CASSLGTDSTEAFF. The CDR3 DNA sequence: TGTGCCAGCAGCTTAGGGACAGATAGCACTGAAGCTTTCTTT.

This clone was observed a handful of times. This chain uses TRBV5-6 with TRBJ2-2; no firm D call. V gave up 8 bases and J gave up 0 bases, with 11 bases separating them. The germline gives CDR1 SGHDT, CDR2 YYEEEE. CDR3 length: 14 amino acids. CDR3 nucleotides: TGTGCCAGTTCAGGTTTCGCGAACACCGGGGAGCTGTTTTTT. Protein: CASSGFANTGELFF.

V is TRBV5-4 and J is TRBJ2-4, with 9 bases identical to TRBD1. The length of the CDR3 is 16 residues. From germline, CDR1 is SGHNT and CDR2 YYREEE (reference sequence). V dropped 4 bases and J dropped 4; count of bases not matched to a gene: 9. The CDR3 region has the DNA TGTGCCAGCAGCCCGGACAGGACAGGGGTTAAAAACATTCAGTACTTC. Its translation: CASSPDRTGVKNIQYF.

This chain connects TRBV5-1 to TRBJ2-6; unclear D gene. The CDR3 has 14 residues. V was shortened by 2 bases and J by 4 bases, with 7 bases between the two germline ends. The germline V gene encodes CDR1 SGHRS and CDR2 YFSETQ. CDR3 sequence (DNA): TGCGCCAGCAGCTTATCGTCCGGGGCCAACGTCCTGACTTTC. It is translated as CASSLSSGANVLTF.